The 14 T cell receptor beta chains below all came from one sample that was sequenced in a study of lymphopenia after photon versus proton radiotherapy (dated by TCRdb to the late 2010s). Receptor libraries were prepared by the immunoSEQ multiplex PCR assay. TCRdb obtained this table from immuneACCESS and retained in-frame rearrangements with V and J assigned. These tables miss some clones; where compared with another copy, unresolved V genes account for less than half of the shortfall, and the remainder is unexplained. The sample has 150,000 to 200,000 clones on record, less than 90% of them singletons. The biggest ten clones account for about 4.7% of the sample. Here the sequenced sample was peripheral blood, taken from a patient treated with photon-based radiotherapy. These TCRs come from a man aged 50 to 59 with gastric cancer.

This clone was recorded a few times. The chain combines TRBV30 with TRBJ1-1; D remains unclear. Germline loops: CDR1 GTSNPN, CDR2 SVGIG (reference sequence). The CDR3 has 13 amino acids. Trimming pared 4 bases from V and 4 bases from J, leaving 13 bases between. The CDR3 nucleotides are TGTGCCTGGAATGATTACGGTGGCACTGAAGCTTTCTTT. Protein product: CAWNDYGGTEAFF.

The J gene is TRBJ2-3, the V gene TRBV7-2; no definite D call. The CDR3 length is 12 residues. The ends were cut back, 0 bases at V and 6 bases at J, with 4 bases in the middle. Germline-derived CDR1 and CDR2 are SGHTA and FQGNSA. This chain's CDR3 is CASSLARDTQYF. In nucleotides, the CDR3 is TGTGCCAGCAGCTTAGCCCGGGATACGCAGTATTTT.

V and J are TRBV6-5 and TRBJ2-2; TRBD1 matches 10 bases. Trimming at V came to 6 bases and at J to 2 bases, leaving 3 bases not matched to a gene. This CDR3 spans 15 amino acids. The germline gives CDR1 MNHEY, CDR2 SVGAGI. The CDR3 sequence: CASSRDRGNTGELFF. The CDR3, as DNA: TGTGCCAGCAGCAGGGACAGGGGCAACACCGGGGAGCTGTTTTTT.

The rearrangement joins TRBV13 to TRBJ2-3; possible D gene TRBD2, 5 bases. The V end lost 5 bases, the J end lost 1 base, and 13 bases lay between the germline ends. This CDR3 is 15 amino acids long. The germline V gene encodes CDR1 PRHDT and CDR2 FYEKMQ (reference sequence). CDR3 amino acids: CASSQGRARTDTQYF. CDR3 DNA sequence: TGTGCCAGCAGCCAAGGGCGGGCCCGCACAGATACGCAGTATTTT.

This sequence joins TRBV7-8 and TRBJ1-1, with D possibly being TRBD1 (5 bases). Germline assignment: CDR1 SGHVS and CDR2 FQNEAQ. This CDR3 comprises 15 residues. Trimming removed 7 bases from V and 3 bases from J, with 18 bases in between. The CDR3 nucleotides read TGTGCCAGCACCTATAGTGGGGGGAGGGACACTGAAGCTTTCTTT. Translated: CASTYSGGRDTEAFF. Together with reference TRBV7-8 and TRBJ1-1, the CDR3 gives the full variable domain: GAGVSQSPRYKVAKRGQDVALRCDPISGHVSLFWYQQALGQGPEFLTYFQNEAQLDKSGLPSDRFFAERPEGSVSTLKIQRTQQEDSAVYLCASTYSGGRDTEAFFGQGTRLTVV.

V is TRBV7-2 and J is TRBJ1-2; D is unresolved. CDR3 length: 14 residues. V was pared by 7 bases and J by 7 bases, with 19 bases between. Germline V gives CDR1 SGHTA, CDR2 FQGNSA. The CDR3 DNA sequence: TGTGCCAGCACCCCCGGTGAAGCCCAAGCTGGCTACACCTTC. Amino acid sequence: CASTPGEAQAGYTF.

This chain joins TRBV30 and TRBJ2-7, with D unresolved. There are 12 residues in the CDR3. Germline CDR1 and CDR2: GTSNPN and SVGIG (reference sequence). Trimming pared 6 bases from V and 0 bases from J, leaving 9 bases between. The CDR3 protein is CACSKSSYEQYF. In DNA form, the CDR3 reads TGTGCCTGTTCTAAGAGCTCCTACGAGCAGTACTTC.

This chain uses TRBV28 with TRBJ1-1, with D tentatively TRBD1 (6 bases). This CDR3 region has 15 residues. Per germline, CDR1 MDHEN and CDR2 SYDVKM. V lost 5 bases to trimming and J lost 3 bases, with 16 bases between them. CDR3: CASSPQQGTDTEAFF. CDR3 bases: TGTGCCAGCAGTCCCCAACAGGGAACGGACACTGAAGCTTTCTTT.

The chain uses TRBV7-9 and TRBJ2-3, with 7 bases identical to TRBD2. CDR3 length: 14 residues. From germline, CDR1 is SEHNR and CDR2 FQNEAQ (reference sequence). J gave up 3 bases and V 2 bases, and 2 bases lay outside the gene matches. The CDR3 nucleotides read TGTGCCAGCAGCTTACTAGCGGTGACAGATACGCAGTATTTT. The encoded protein is CASSLLAVTDTQYF.

Only one count was recorded for this clone. The genes are TRBV7-8 and TRBJ2-5; D remains unclear. Trimming shortened V by 2 bases and J by 2 bases, and 6 bases separated the two germline ends. This CDR3 has 13 amino acids. Germline CDR1 SGHVS, CDR2 FQNEAQ. Here the CDR3 reads CASSLFRQETQYF. CDR3 in DNA: TGTGCCAGCAGCTTATTCCGTCAAGAGACCCAGTACTTC.

The J gene is TRBJ1-2, the V gene TRBV11-3; D possibly corresponds to TRBD1 (6 bases). The CDR3 runs to 13 residues. The germline gives CDR1 SGHNT, CDR2 YENEEA. Trimming cost V 4 bases and J 8 bases, with 14 bases left between them. CDR3 nucleotides: TGTGCCAGCAGCTCTACCGGGACATTAGGCTACACCTTC. Protein product: CASSSTGTLGYTF.

Details on this clone: Relative to the germline gene, one junction end is altered; a read error may explain this. CDR3 bases: TGCGCCAGCAGTGAAGTTAGGGGAGAAAAAGCTTTCTTT. Its translation is CASSEVRGEKAFF. The chain recombines TRBV2 with TRBJ1-1, with TRBD1 as a possible D gene (5 bases). The germline gives CDR1 SNHLY, CDR2 FYNNEI. The CDR3 length is 13 residues.

The CDR3 region is CASSLGQGAGTEAFF. The CDR3 DNA is TGCGCCAGCAGCTTAGGCCAGGGGGCGGGCACTGAAGCTTTCTTT. The chain uses TRBV5-1 and TRBJ1-1; TRBD1 agrees at 8 bases. CDR3 length: 15 residues. Germline values: CDR1 SGHRS, CDR2 YFSETQ. Germline trimming cut 2 bases from V and 4 bases from J; bases unmatched to any gene: 7.

The chain links TRBV6-1 to TRBJ2-7, with D possibly matching TRBD1 (6 bases). CDR1 and CDR2 from the germline V gene are MNHNS and SASEGT. The CDR3 loop spans 12 amino acids. V gave up 7 bases and J gave up 4 bases, with 11 bases separating them. As DNA, the CDR3 is TGTGCCAGCATGCTACAGGGTTACGAGCAGTACTTC. Translating it yields CASMLQGYEQYF.